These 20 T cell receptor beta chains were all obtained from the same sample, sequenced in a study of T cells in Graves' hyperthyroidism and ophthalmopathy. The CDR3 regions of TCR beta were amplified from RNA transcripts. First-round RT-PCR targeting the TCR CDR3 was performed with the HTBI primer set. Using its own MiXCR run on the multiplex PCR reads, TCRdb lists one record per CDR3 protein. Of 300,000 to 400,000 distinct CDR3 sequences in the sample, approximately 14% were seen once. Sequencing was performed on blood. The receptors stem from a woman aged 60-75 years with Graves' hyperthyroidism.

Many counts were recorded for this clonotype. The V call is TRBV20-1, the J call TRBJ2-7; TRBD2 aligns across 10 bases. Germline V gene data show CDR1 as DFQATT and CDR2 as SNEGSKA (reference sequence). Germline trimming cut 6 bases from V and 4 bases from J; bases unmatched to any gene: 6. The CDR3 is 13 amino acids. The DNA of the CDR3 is TGCAGTGCCAGCGGGAGGGGCCTTTACGAGCAGTACTTC. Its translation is CSASGRGLYEQYF.

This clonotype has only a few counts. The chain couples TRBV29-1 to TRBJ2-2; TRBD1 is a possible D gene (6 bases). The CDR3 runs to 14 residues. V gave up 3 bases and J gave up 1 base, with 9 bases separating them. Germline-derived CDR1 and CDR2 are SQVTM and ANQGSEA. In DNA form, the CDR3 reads TGCAGCGTTGAGGGACAAGGGAACACCGGGGAGCTGTTTTTT. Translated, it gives CSVEGQGNTGELFF.

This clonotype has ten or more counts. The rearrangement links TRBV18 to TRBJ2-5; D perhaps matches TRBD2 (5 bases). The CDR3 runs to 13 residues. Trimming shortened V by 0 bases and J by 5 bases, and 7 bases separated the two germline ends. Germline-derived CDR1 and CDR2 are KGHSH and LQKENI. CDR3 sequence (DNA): TGTGCCAGCTCACCACCGGAGCGGGAGACCCAGTACTTC. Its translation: CASSPPERETQYF.

The CDR3 is CASSGGDTSSCGYTF. CDR3 sequence (DNA): TGTGCCAGCAGTGGGGGGGACACCTCGAGCTGTGGCTACACCTTC. The chain employs TRBV6-2 or TRBV6-3 and TRBJ1-2; tentative D call: TRBD1 (6 bases). Trimming took 5 bases from V and 7 from J, leaving 20 bases between them. Germline V gives CDR1 MNHEY, CDR2 SVGEGT. The CDR3 spans 15 residues.

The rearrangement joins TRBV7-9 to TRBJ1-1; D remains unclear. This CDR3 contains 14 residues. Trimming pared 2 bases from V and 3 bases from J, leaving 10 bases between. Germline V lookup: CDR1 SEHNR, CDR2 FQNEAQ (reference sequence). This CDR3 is CASSLSGVHTEAFF. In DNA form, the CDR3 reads TGTGCCAGCAGCTTATCCGGGGTACACACTGAAGCTTTCTTT.

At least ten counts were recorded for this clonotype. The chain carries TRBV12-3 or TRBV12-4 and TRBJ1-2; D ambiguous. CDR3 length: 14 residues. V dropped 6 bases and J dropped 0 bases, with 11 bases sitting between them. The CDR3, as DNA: TGTGCCAGCAGGTCCCTACTTACTAACTATGGCTACACCTTC. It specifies CASRSLLTNYGYTF.

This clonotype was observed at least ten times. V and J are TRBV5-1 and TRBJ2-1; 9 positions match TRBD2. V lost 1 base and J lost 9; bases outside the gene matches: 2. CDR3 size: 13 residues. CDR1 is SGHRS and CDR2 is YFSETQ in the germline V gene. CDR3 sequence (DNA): TGCGCCAGCAGCTTGCGACTAGCGGCTGAGCAGTTCTTC. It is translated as CASSLRLAAEQFF.

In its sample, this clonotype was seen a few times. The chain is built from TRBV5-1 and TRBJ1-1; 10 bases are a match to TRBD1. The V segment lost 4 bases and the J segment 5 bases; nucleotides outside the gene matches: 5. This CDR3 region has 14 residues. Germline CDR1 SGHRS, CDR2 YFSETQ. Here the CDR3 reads CASSNGQGGTEAFF. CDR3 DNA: TGCGCCAGCAGCAACGGACAGGGGGGGACTGAAGCTTTCTTT.

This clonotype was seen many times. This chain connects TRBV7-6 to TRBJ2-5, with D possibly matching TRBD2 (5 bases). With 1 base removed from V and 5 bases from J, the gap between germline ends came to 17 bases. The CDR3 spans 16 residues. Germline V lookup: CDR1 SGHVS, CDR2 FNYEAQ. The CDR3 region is CASSLDVRGRGETQYF. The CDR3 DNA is TGTGCCAGCAGCTTAGATGTGCGAGGGCGAGGGGAGACCCAGTACTTC.

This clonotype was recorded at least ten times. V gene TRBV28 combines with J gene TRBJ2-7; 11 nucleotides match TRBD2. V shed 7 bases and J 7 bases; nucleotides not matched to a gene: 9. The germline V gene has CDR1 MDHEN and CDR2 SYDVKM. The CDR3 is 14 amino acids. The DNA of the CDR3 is TGTGCCAGCACCGCACTAGCGGGAGTGGGTGAGCAGTACTTC. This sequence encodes CASTALAGVGEQYF.

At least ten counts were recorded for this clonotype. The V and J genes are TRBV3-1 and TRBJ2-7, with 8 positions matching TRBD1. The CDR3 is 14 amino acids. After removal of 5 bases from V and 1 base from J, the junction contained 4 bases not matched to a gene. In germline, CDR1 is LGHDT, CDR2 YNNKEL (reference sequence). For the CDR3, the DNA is TGTGCCAGCAGCACAAGGACAGGGTCCTACGAGCAGTACTTC. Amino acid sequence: CASSTRTGSYEQYF.

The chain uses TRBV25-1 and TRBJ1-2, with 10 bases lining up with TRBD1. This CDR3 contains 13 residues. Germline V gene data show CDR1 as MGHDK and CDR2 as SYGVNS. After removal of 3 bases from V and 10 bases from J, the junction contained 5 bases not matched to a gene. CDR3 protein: CASSEGQGMSYTF. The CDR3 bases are TGTGCCAGCAGTGAGGGACAGGGGATGTCCTACACCTTC.

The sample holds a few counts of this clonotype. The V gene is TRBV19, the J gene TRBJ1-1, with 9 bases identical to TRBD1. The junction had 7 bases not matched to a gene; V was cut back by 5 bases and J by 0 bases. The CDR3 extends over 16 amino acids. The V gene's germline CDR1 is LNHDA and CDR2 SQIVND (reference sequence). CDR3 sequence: CASSATGQGMNTEAFF. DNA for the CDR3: TGTGCCAGTAGTGCTACCGGACAGGGGATGAACACTGAAGCTTTCTTT.

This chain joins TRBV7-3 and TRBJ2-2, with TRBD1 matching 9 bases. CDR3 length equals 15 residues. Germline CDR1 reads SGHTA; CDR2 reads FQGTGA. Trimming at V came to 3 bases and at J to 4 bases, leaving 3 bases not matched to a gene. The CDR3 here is CASSLGTGTTGELFF. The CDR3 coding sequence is TGTGCCAGCAGCTTGGGGACAGGGACCACCGGGGAGCTGTTTTTT.

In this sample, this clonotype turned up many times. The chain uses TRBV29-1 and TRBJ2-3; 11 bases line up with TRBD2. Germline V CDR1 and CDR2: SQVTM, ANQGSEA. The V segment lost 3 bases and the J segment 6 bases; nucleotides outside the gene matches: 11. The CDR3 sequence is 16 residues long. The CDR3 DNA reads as TGCAGCGTTGAGGGCGGGGGACTAGCGGAGTGGGATACGCAGTATTTT. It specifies CSVEGGGLAEWDTQYF.

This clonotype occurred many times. CDR3 bases: TGTGCCAGTAGTATAGGGGGGGCTAGCCAAGAGACCCAGTACTTC. Encoded protein: CASSIGGASQETQYF. The chain uses TRBV19 and TRBJ2-5; TRBD1 or TRBD2 may be the D gene (6 bases each). Germline V gives CDR1 LNHDA, CDR2 SQIVND (reference sequence). The V gene lost 1 base and the J gene lost 1 base, with 10 bases spanning the gap. CDR3 length: 15 residues.

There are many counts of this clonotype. For the CDR3, the DNA is TGTGCCAGCAGTGAAGGCCCGTTGGATAATGAAAAACTGTTTTTT. This gives the protein CASSEGPLDNEKLFF. The chain joins TRBV2 to TRBJ1-4; D uncertain. V was shortened by 1 base and J by 4 bases, with 10 bases between the two germline ends. The CDR3 extends over 15 amino acids. CDR1 and CDR2 from the germline V gene are SNHLY and FYNNEI.

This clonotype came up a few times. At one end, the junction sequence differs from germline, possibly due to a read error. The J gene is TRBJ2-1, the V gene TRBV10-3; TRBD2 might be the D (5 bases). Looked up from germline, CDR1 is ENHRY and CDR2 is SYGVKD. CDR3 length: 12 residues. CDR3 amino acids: CAINETVAQQFF. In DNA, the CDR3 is TGTGCCATCAATGAGACGGTAGCGCAGCAGTTCTTC.

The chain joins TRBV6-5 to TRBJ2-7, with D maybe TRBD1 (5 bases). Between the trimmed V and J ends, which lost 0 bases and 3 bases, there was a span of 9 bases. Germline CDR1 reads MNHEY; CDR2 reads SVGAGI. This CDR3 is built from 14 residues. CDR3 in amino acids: CASSYSSRVYEQYF. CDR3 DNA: TGTGCCAGCAGTTACTCGTCCAGGGTCTACGAGCAGTACTTC.

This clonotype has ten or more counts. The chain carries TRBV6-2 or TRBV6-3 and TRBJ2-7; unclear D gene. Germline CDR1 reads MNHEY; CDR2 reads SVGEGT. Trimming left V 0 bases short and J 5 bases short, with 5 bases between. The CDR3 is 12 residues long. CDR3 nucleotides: TGTGCCAGCAGTTACTCCGACAACGAGCAGTACTTC. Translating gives CASSYSDNEQYF.